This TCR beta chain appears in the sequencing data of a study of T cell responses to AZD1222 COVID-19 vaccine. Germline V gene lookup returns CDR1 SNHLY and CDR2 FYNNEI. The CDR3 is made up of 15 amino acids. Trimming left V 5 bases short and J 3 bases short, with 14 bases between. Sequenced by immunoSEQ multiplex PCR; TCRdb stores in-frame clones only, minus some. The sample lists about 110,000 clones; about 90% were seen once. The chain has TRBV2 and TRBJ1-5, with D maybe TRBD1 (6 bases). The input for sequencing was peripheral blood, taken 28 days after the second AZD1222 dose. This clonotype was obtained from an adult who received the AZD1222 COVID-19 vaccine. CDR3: CASSMRDTDNQPQHF. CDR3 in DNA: TGTGCCAGCAGTATGCGGGACACCGACAATCAGCCCCAGCATTTT.